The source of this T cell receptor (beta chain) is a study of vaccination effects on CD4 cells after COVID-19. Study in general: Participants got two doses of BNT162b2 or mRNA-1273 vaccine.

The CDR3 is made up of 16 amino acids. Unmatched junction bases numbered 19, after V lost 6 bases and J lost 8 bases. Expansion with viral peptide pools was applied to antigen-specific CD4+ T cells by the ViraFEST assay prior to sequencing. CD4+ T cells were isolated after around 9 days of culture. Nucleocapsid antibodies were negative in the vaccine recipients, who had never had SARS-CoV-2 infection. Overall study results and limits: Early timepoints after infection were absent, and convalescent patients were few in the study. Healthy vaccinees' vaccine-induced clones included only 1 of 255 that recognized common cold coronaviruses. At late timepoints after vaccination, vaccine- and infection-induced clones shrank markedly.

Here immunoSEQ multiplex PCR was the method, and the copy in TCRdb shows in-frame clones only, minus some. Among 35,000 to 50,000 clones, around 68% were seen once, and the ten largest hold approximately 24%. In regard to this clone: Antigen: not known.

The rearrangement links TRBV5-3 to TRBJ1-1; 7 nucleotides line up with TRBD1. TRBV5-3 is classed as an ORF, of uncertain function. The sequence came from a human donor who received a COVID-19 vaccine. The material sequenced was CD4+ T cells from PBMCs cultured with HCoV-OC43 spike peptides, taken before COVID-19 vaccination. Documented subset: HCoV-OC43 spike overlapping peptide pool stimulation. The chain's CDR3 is CARTVWSGTEWEEAFF. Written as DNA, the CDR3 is TGTGCCAGAACCGTTTGGAGTGGGACAGAGTGGGAAGAAGCTTTCTTT.